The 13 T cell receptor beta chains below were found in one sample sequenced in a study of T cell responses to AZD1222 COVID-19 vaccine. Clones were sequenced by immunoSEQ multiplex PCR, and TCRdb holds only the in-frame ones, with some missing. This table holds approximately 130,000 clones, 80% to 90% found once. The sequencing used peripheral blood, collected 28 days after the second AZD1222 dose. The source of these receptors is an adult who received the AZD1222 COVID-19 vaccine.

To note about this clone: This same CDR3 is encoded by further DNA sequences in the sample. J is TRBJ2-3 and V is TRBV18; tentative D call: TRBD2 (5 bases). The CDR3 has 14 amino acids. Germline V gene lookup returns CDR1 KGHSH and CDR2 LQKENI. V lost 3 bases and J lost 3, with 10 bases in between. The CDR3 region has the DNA TGTGCCAGCTCACCCCGGACTGCTACAGATACGCAGTATTTT. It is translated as CASSPRTATDTQYF.

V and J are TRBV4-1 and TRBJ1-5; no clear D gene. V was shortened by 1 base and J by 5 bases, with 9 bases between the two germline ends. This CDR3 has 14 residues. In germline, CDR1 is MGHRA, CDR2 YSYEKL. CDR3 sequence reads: CASSQGVGYQPQHF. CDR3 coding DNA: TGCGCCAGCAGCCAAGGGGTGGGATATCAGCCCCAGCATTTT.

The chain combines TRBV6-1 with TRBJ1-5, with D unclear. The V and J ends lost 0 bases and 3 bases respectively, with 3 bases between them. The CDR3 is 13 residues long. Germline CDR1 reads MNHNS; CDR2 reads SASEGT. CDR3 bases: TGTGCCAGCAGTGAAGCCCTCAATCAGCCCCAGCATTTT. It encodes CASSEALNQPQHF.

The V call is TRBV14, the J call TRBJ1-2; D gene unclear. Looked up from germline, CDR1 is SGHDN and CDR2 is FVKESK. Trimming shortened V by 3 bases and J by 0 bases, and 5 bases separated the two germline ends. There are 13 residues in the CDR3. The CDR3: CASSQGANYGYTF. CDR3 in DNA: TGTGCCAGCAGCCAGGGTGCTAACTATGGCTACACCTTC.

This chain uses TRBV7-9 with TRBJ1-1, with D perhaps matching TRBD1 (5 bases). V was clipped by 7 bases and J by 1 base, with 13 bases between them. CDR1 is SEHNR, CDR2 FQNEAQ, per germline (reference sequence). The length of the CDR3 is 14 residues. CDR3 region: CASNVGGTNTEAFF. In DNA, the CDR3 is TGTGCCAGCAACGTGGGAGGGACGAACACTGAAGCTTTCTTT.

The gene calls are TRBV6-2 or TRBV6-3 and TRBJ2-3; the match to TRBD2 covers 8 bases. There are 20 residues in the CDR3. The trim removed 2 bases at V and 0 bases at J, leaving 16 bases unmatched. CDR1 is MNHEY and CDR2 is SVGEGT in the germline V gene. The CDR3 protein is CASSYPSGRGEVSSTDTQYF. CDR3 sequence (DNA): TGTGCCAGCAGTTACCCCTCTGGGCGGGGGGAAGTATCGAGCACAGATACGCAGTATTTT.

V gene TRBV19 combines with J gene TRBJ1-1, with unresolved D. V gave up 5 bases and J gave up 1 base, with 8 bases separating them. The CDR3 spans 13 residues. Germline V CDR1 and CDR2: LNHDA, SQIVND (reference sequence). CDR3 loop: CASSRTGNTEAFF. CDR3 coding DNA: TGTGCCAGTAGTCGCACCGGGAACACTGAAGCTTTCTTT.

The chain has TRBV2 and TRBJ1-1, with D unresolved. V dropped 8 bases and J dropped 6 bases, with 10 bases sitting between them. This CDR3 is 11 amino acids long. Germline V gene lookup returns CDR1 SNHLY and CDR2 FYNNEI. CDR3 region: CASELAAEAFF. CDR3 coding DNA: TGTGCCAGCGAGTTGGCAGCTGAAGCTTTCTTT.

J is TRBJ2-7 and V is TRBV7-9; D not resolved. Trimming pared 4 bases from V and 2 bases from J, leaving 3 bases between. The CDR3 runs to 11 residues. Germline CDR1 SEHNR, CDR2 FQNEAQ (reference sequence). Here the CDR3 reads CASSSAYEQYF. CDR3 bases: TGTGCCAGCAGCTCAGCCTACGAGCAGTACTTC.

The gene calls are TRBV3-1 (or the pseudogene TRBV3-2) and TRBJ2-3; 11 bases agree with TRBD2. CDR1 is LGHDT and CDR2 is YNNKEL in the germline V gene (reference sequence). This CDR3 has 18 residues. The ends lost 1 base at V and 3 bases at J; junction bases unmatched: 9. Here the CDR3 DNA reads TGTGCCAGCAGCCAAGCGGGGACTAGCGGTTCAGCGACAGATACGCAGTATTTT. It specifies CASSQAGTSGSATDTQYF.

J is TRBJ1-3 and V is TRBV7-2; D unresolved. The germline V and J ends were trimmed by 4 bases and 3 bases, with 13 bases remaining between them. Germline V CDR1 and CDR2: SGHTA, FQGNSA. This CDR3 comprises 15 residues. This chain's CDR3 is CASSSSGEGGNTIYF. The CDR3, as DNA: TGTGCCAGCAGCTCTAGCGGAGAAGGTGGAAACACCATATATTTT.

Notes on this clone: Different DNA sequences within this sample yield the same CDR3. The CDR3 spells CASSVGQGGETQYF. CDR3 DNA: TGTGCCAGCAGCGTAGGCCAAGGCGGGGAGACCCAGTACTTC. The rearrangement links TRBV9 to TRBJ2-5; D is perhaps TRBD2 (5 bases). Germline V gives CDR1 SGDLS, CDR2 YYNGEE. There are 14 residues in the CDR3. Trimming took 0 bases from V and 5 from J, leaving 11 bases between them.

CDR3 protein: CAWNPRGRTDTQYF. The CDR3 DNA is TGTGCCTGGAATCCCAGGGGGAGAACAGATACGCAGTATTTT. This rearrangement joins TRBV30 to TRBJ2-3, with TRBD1 matching over 7 bases. This CDR3 is built from 14 residues. V shed 4 bases and J 3 bases; nucleotides not matched to a gene: 7. Germline loops: CDR1 GTSNPN, CDR2 SVGIG (reference sequence). The full variable domain, rest sourced from reference TRBV30 and TRBJ2-3, is SQTIHQWPATLVQPVGSPLSLECTVEGTSNPNLYWYRQAAGRGLQLLFYSVGIGQISSEVPQNLSASRPQDRQFILSSKKLLLSDSGFYLCAWNPRGRTDTQYFGPGTRLTVL.